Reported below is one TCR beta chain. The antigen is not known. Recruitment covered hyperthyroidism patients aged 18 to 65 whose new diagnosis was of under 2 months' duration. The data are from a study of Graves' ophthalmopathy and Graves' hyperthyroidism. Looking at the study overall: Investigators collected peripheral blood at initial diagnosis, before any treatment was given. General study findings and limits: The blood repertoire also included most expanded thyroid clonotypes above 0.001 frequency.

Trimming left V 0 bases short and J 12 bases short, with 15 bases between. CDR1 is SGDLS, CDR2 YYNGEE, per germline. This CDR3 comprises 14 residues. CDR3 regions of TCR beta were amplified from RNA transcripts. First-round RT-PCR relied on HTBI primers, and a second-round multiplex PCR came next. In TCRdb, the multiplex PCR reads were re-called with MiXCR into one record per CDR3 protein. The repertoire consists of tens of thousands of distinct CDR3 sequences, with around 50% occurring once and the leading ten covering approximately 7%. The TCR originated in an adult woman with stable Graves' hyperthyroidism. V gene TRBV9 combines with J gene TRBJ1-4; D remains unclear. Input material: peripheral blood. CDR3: CASSVAEGEEELFF. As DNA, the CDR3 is TGTGCCAGCAGCGTAGCTGAGGGTGAAGAAGAACTGTTTTTT.